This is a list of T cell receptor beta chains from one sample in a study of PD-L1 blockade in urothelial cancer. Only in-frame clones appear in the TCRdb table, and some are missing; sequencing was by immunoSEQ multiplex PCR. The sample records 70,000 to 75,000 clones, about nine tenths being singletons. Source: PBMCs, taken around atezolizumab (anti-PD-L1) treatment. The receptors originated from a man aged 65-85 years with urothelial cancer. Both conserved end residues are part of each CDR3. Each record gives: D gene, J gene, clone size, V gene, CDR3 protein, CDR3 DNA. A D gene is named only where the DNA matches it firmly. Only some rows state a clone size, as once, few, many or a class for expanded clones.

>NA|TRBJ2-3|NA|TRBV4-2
CASSPLGRGRRTDTQYF
TGTGCCAGCAGCCCCTTGGGGCGTGGGAGGAGGACAGATACGCAGTATTTT
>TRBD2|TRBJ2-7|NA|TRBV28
CASSSTSAYEQYF
TGTGCCAGCAGCTCGACTAGCGCCTACGAGCAGTACTTC
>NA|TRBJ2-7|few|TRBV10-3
CAPTLPYEQYF
TGTGCCCCTACCCTTCCCTACGAGCAGTACTTC
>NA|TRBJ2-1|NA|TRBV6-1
CASSEASGPSYNEQFF
TGTGCCAGCAGTGAAGCCTCAGGGCCATCCTACAATGAGCAGTTCTTC
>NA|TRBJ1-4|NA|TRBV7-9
CASSLGQQLFF
TGTGCCAGCAGCTTAGGACAGCAACTGTTTTTT
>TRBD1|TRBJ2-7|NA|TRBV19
CASSIPGTGGYEQYF
TGTGCCAGTAGTATCCCTGGGACAGGGGGCTACGAGCAGTACTTC
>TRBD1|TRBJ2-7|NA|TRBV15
CATSPQVGRGLIYEQYF
TGTGCCACCAGCCCTCAAGTTGGCAGGGGGCTCATCTACGAGCAGTACTTC
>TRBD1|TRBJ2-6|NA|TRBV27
CASSVGDRGSGANVLTF
TGTGCCAGCAGTGTGGGGGACAGGGGGTCTGGGGCCAACGTCCTGACTTTC
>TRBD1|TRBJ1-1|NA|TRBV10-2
CASSESAGGARAFF
TGCGCCAGCAGTGAGTCGGCAGGGGGCGCGAGGGCTTTCTTT
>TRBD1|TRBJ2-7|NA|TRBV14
CASSQDWGTGSHYEQYF
TGTGCCAGCAGCCAAGACTGGGGGACAGGTTCGCACTACGAGCAGTACTTC
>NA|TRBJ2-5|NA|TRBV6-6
CASSYPPQETQYF
TGTGCCAGCAGTTACCCTCCCCAAGAGACCCAGTACTTC
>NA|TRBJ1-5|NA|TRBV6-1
CASSEAKGNQPQHF
TGTGCCAGCAGTGAAGCAAAGGGGAATCAGCCCCAGCATTTT
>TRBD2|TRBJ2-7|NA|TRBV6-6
CASSSGGTSGRYEQYF
TGTGCCAGCAGTTCAGGCGGGACTAGCGGTCGCTACGAGCAGTACTTC
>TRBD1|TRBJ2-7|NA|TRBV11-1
CASSLYRGQTYEQYF
TGTGCCAGCAGTCTTTACAGGGGGCAAACCTACGAGCAGTACTTC
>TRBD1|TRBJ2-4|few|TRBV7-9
CASSGTGGVGQYF
TGTGCCAGCAGCGGGACAGGGGGCGTGGGTCAGTACTTC
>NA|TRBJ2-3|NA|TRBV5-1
CASSSSSGSDTQYF
TGCGCCAGCAGCTCTTCGAGCGGATCAGATACGCAGTATTTT
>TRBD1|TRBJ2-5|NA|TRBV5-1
CASSPFEGAQETQYF
TGCGCCAGCAGCCCGTTCGAGGGGGCACAAGAGACCCAGTACTTC
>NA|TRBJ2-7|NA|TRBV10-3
CAISGGDSLYEQYF
TGTGCCATCAGTGGGGGGGATTCTCTTTACGAGCAGTACTTC
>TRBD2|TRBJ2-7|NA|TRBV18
CASSPAGLAGGEQYF
TGTGCCAGCTCACCTGCGGGACTAGCGGGAGGGGAGCAGTACTTC
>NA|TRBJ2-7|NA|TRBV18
CASSPMGDGEQYF
TGTGCCAGCTCACCGATGGGCGACGGCGAGCAGTACTTC
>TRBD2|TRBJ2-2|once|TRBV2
CASRVGLAGGGTGELFF
TGTGCCAGCAGGGTTGGACTAGCGGGAGGTGGTACCGGGGAGCTGTTTTTT
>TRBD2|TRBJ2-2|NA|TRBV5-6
CASSLAPPGERDGTGELFF
TGTGCCAGCAGCTTGGCCCCCCCTGGGGAGCGGGACGGCACCGGGGAGCTGTTTTTT
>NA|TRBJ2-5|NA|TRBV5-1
CASSLSGKETQYF
TGCGCCAGCAGCTTGTCCGGGAAAGAGACCCAGTACTTC
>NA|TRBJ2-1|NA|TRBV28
CATEAATPYEQFF
TGTGCCACTGAAGCGGCAACCCCCTACGAGCAGTTCTTC
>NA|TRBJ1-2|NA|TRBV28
CASTRSRPPSNYGYTF
TGTGCCAGCACCAGAAGTAGACCCCCTAGTAACTATGGCTACACCTTC
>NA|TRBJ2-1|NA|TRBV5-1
CASSLVLGSEQFF
TGCGCCAGCAGCTTGGTTCTAGGGAGTGAGCAGTTCTTC
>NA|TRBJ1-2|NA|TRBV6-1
CASKEGTYGYTF
TGTGCCAGCAAGGAGGGGACCTATGGCTACACCTTC
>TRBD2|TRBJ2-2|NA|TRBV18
CASSRFTSGIDTGELFF
TGTGCCAGCTCACGGTTTACTAGCGGGATAGACACCGGGGAGCTGTTTTTT
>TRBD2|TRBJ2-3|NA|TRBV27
CASSSPGLAGASITDTQYF
TGTGCCAGCAGTTCCCCAGGACTAGCGGGAGCCTCGATAACAGATACGCAGTATTTT
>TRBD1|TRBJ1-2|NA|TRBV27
CASTATGTYGYTF
TGTGCCAGCACCGCGACAGGGACCTATGGCTACACCTTC
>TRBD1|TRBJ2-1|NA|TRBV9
CASSVGDRGYNEQFF
TGTGCCAGCAGCGTAGGGGACAGGGGGTACAATGAGCAGTTCTTC
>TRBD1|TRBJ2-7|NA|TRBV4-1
CASSLRDRGYEQYF
TGCGCCAGCAGCCTCCGGGACAGGGGCTACGAGCAGTACTTC
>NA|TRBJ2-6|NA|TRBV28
CASSFRSRANVLTF
TGTGCCAGCAGTTTCCGCTCTAGGGCCAACGTCCTGACTTTC
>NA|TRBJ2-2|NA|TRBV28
CASSFPRVGELFF
TGTGCCAGCAGTTTCCCCAGGGTTGGGGAGCTGTTTTTT
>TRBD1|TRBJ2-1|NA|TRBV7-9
CASSPKTGGSYNEQFF
TGTGCCAGCAGCCCGAAGACAGGGGGTTCCTACAATGAGCAGTTCTTC
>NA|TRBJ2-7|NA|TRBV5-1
CASSLASRSYEQYF
TGCGCCAGCAGCTTGGCTTCCCGCTCCTACGAGCAGTACTTC
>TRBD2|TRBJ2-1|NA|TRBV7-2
CASIPRPTSGRRGVNEQFF
TGTGCCAGCATCCCTCGACCCACTAGCGGGAGACGTGGAGTCAATGAGCAGTTCTTC
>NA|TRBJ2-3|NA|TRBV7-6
CASSRDQGDTQYF
TGTGCCAGCAGCCGAGACCAGGGAGATACGCAGTATTTT
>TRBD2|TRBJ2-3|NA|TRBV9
CASSLEKLADSTDTQYF
TGTGCCAGCAGCTTAGAAAAACTAGCGGATAGCACAGATACGCAGTATTTT
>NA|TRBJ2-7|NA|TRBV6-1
CASSSFGSSYEQYF
TGTGCCAGCAGTTCCTTCGGGAGCTCCTACGAGCAGTACTTC
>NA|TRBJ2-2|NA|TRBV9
CASSIRQSTGELFF
TGTGCCAGCAGCATCCGACAGAGCACCGGGGAGCTGTTTTTT
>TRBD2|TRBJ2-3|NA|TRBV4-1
CASSQDFSGKAGGRPTDTQYF
TGCGCCAGCAGCCAAGATTTTAGCGGAAAAGCGGGAGGGCGCCCCACAGATACGCAGTATTTT
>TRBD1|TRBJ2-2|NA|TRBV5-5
CASRRQGINTGELFF
TGTGCCAGCAGAAGACAGGGGATAAACACCGGGGAGCTGTTTTTT
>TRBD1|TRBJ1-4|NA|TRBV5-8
CAGGTGNGKLFF
TGTGCCGGGGGGACAGGGAATGGAAAACTGTTTTTT
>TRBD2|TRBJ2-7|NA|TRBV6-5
CASQAGGGEQYF
TGTGCCAGCCAAGCGGGAGGAGGCGAGCAGTACTTC
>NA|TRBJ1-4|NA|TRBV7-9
CASSRATNEKLFF
TGTGCCAGCAGCCGAGCAACTAATGAAAAACTGTTTTTT
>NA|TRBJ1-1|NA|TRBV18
CASSRDAGIRRTEAFF
TGTGCCAGCTCACGGGATGCCGGGATCCGGAGGACTGAAGCTTTCTTT
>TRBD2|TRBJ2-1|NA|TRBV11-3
CASSFSGLANEQFF
TGTGCCAGCAGCTTTTCCGGACTAGCAAATGAGCAGTTCTTC
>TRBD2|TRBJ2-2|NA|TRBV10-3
CATALAGYTGELFF
TGTGCCACGGCTCTAGCGGGATACACCGGGGAGCTGTTTTTT
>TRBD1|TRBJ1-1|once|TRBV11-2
CASSLGQGVSNTEAFF
TGTGCCAGCAGCCTAGGACAGGGGGTTTCGAACACTGAAGCTTTCTTT
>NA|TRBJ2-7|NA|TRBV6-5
CASSNGHLYEQYF
TGTGCCAGCAGCAACGGACACCTGTACGAGCAGTACTTC
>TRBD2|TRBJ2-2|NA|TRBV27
CASSFLAGAGELFF
TGTGCCAGCAGTTTTCTAGCGGGAGCCGGGGAGCTGTTTTTT
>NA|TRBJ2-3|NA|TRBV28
CASSPWGDAGTDTQYF
TGTGCCAGCAGTCCCTGGGGAGACGCCGGCACAGATACGCAGTATTTT
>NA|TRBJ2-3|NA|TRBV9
CASRDGNTDTQYF
TGTGCCAGCAGGGACGGGAACACAGATACGCAGTATTTT
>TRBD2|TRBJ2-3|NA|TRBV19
CASRGLASGTDTQYF
TGTGCCAGTAGGGGACTAGCGTCGGGCACAGATACGCAGTATTTT